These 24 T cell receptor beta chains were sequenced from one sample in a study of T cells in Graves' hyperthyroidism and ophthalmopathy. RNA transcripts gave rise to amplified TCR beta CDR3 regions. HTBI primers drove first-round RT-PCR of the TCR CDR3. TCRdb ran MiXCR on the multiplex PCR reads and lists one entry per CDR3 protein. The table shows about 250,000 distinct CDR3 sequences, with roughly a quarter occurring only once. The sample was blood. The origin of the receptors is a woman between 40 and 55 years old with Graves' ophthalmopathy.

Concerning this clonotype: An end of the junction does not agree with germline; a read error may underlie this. The CDR3 nucleotides are TGTGCCGGCAGTGCGGGACAAAACACCGGGGAGCTGTTTTTT. Amino acid sequence: CAGSAGQNTGELFF. This chain joins TRBV28 and TRBJ2-2; tentatively, D is TRBD1 or TRBD2 (6 bases each). CDR1 and CDR2 (germline): MDHEN, SYDVKM. The length of the CDR3 is 14 residues.

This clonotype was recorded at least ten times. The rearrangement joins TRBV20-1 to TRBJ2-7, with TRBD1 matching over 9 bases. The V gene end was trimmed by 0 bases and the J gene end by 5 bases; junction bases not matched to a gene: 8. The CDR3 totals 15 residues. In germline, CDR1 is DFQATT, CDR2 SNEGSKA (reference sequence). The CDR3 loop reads CSARDLDRGSDEQYF. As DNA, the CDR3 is TGCAGTGCTAGAGATTTGGACAGGGGAAGCGACGAGCAGTACTTC.

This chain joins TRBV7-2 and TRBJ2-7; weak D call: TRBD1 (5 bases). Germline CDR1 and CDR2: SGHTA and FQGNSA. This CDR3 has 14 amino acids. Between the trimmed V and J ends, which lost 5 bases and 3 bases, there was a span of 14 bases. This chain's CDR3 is CASSPDSEGYEQYF. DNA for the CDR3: TGTGCCAGCAGCCCCGACAGCGAAGGCTACGAGCAGTACTTC. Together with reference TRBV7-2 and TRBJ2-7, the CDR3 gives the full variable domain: GAGVSQSPSNKVTEKGKDVELRCDPISGHTALYWYRQSLGQGLEFLIYFQGNSAPDKSGLPSDRFSAERTGGSVSTLTIQRTQQEDSAVYLCASSPDSEGYEQYFGPGTRLTVT.

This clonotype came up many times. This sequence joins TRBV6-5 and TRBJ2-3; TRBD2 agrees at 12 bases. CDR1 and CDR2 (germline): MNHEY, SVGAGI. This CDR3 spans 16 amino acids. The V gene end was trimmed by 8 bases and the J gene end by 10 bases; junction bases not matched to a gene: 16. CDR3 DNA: TGTGCCAGCTGCTCTAGCGGGAGGGCTGGGCCCGCGGCGCAGTATTTT. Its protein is CASCSSGRAGPAAQYF.

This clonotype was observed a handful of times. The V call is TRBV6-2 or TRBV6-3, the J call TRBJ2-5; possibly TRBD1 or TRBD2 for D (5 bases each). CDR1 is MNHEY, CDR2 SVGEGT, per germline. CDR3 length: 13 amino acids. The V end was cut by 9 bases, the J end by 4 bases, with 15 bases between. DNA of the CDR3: TGTGCCAGTGAGTTCATTGGGGGAGAGACCCAGTACTTC. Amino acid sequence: CASEFIGGETQYF.

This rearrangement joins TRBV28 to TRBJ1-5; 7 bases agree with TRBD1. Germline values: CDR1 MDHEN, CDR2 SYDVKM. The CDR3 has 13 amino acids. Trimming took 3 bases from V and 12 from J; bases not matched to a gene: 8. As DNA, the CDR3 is TGTGCCAGCAGTTTCGGCCGGGACAGCCGCCAGCATTTT. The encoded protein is CASSFGRDSRQHF.

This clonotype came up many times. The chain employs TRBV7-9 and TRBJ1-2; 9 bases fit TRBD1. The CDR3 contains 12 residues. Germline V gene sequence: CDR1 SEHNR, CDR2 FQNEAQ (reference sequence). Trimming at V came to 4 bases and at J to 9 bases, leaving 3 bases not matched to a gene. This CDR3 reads CASSSGQGRYTF. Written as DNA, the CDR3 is TGTGCCAGCAGCTCGGGACAGGGCCGCTACACCTTC.

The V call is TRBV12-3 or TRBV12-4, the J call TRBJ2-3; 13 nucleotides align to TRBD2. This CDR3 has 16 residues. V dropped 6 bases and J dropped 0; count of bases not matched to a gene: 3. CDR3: CASRRTSGSSTDTQYF. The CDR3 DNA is TGTGCCAGCAGGCGGACTAGCGGGAGCAGCACAGATACGCAGTATTTT.

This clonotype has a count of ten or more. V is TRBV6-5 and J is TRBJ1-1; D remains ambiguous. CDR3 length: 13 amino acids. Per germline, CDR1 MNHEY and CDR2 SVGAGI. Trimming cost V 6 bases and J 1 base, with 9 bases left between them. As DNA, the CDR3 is TGTGCCAGCAGCGCGATAGGGAACACTGAAGCTTTCTTT. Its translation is CASSAIGNTEAFF.

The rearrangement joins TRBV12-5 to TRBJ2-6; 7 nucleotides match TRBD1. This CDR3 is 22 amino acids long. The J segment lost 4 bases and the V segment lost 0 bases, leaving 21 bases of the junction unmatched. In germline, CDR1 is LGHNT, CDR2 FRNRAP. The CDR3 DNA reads TGTGCTAGTGGTTTGGTAGAAGAGACCGAGACAGGGATCGTCCTCGGGGCCAACGTCCTGACTTTC. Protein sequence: CASGLVEETETGIVLGANVLTF.

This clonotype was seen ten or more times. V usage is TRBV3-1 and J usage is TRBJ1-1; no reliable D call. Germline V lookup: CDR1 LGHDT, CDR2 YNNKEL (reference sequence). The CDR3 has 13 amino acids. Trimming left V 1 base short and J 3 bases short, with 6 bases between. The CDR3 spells CASSQVRDTEAFF. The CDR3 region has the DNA TGTGCCAGCAGCCAAGTGCGAGACACTGAAGCTTTCTTT.

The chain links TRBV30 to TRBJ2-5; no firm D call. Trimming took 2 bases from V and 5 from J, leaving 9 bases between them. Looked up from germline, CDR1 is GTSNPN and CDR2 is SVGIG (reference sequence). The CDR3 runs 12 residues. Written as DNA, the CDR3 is TGTGCCTGGAGTTCTTCTTGGGAGACCCAGTACTTC. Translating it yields CAWSSSWETQYF.

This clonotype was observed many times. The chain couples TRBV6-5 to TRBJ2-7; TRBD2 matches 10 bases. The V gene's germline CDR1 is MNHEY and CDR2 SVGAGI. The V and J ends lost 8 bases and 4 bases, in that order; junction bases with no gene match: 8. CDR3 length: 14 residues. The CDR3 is CASGPGLAIYEQYF. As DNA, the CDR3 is TGTGCCAGCGGACCGGGACTAGCGATTTACGAGCAGTACTTC.

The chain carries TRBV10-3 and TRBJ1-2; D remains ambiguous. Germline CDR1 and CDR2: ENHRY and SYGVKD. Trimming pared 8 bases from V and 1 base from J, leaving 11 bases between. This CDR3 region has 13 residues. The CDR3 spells CAIPGLYNYGYTF. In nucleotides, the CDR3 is TGTGCCATCCCCGGACTTTATAACTATGGCTACACCTTC.

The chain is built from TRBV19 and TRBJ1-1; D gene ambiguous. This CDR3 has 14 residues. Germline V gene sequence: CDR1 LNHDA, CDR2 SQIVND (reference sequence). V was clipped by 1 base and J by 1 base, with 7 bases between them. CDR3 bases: TGTGCCAGTAGTATAGGACAACAGAACACTGAAGCTTTCTTT. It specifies CASSIGQQNTEAFF.

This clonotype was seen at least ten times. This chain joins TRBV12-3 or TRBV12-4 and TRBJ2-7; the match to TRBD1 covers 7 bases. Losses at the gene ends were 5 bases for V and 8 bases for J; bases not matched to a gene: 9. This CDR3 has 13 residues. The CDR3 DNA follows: TGTGCCAGCAGTGCCTCAAGACAGGGCCAGCAGTACTTC. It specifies CASSASRQGQQYF.

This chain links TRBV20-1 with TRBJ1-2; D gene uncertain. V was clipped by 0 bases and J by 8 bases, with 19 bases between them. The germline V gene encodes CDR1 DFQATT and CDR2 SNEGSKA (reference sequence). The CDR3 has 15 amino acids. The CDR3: CSARDLRGGGRGYTF. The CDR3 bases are TGCAGTGCTAGAGATCTACGGGGAGGCGGGCGAGGCTACACCTTC.

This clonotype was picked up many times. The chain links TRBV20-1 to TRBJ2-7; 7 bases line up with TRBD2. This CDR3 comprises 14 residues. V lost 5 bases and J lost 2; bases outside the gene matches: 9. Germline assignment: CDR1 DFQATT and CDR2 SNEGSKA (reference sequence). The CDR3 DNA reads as TGCAGTGCTCCTAGGCGGGAGCGGGCCTACGAGCAGTACTTC. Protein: CSAPRRERAYEQYF.

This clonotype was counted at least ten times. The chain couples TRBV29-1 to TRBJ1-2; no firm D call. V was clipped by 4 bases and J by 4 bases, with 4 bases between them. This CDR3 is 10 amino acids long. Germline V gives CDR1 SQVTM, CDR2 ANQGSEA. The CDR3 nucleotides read TGCAGCGTTGGCAGCTATGGCTACACCTTC. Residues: CSVGSYGYTF.

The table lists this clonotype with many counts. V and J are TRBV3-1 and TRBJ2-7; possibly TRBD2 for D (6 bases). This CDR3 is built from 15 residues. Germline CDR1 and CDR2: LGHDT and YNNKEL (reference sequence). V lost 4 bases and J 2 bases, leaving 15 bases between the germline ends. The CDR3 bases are TGTGCCAGCAGCCCGTCCGGGACTTCTACCTACGAGCAGTACTTC. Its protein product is CASSPSGTSTYEQYF.

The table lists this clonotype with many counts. The CDR3 region has the DNA TGTGCCAGCTCACTTGGAAACTACTACGAGCAGTACTTC. Translating gives CASSLGNYYEQYF. The chain uses TRBV18 and TRBJ2-7; D not certain. The V end lost 4 bases, the J end lost 3 bases, and 10 bases lay between the germline ends. This CDR3 contains 13 residues. Germline V gene data show CDR1 as KGHSH and CDR2 as LQKENI.

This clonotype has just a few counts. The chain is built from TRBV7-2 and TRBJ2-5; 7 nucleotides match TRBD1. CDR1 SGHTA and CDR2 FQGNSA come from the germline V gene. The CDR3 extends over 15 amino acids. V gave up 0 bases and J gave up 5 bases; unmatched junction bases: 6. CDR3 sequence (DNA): TGTGCCAGCAGCTTAGCAGACAGGGTCAGGGAGACCCAGTACTTC. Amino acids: CASSLADRVRETQYF.

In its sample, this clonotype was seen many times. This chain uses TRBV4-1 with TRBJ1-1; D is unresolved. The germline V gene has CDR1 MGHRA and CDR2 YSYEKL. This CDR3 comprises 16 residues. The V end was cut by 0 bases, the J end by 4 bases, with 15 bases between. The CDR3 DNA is TGCGCCAGCAGCCAAGATAGGGCGCGGGTTGGCACTGAAGCTTTCTTT. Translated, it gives CASSQDRARVGTEAFF.

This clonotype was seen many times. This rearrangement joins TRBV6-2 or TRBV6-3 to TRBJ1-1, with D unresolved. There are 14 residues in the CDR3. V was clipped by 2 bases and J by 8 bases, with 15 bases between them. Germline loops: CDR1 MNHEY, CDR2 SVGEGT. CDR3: CASSYGFQGEEAFF. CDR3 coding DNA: TGTGCCAGCAGTTACGGGTTTCAAGGAGAAGAAGCTTTCTTT.